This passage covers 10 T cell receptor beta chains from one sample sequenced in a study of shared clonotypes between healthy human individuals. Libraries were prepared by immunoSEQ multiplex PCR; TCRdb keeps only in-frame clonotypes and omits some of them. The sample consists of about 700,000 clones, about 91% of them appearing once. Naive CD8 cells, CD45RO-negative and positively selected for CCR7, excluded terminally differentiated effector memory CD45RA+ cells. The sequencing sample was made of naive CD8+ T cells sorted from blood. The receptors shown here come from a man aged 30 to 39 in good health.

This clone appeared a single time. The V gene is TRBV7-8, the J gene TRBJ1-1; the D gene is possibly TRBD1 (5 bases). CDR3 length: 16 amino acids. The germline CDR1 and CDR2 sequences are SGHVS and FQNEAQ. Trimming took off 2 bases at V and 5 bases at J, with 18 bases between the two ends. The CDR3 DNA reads TGTGCCAGCAGCTTACTTCAAGCGGGGGTGAGGACTGAAGCTTTCTTT. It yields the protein CASSLLQAGVRTEAFF. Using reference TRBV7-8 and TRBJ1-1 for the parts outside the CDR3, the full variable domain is GAGVSQSPRYKVAKRGQDVALRCDPISGHVSLFWYQQALGQGPEFLTYFQNEAQLDKSGLPSDRFFAERPEGSVSTLKIQRTQQEDSAVYLCASSLLQAGVRTEAFFGQGTRLTVV.

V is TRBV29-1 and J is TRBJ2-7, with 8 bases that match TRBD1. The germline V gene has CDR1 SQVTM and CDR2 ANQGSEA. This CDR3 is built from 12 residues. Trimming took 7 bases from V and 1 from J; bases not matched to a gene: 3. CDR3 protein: CSARQGSYEQYF. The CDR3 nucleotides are TGCAGCGCCCGACAGGGGTCCTACGAGCAGTACTTC.

The CDR3 DNA reads TGTGCCAGCAGCCCCCGGGACACGGCATCGGAGCAGTACTTC. It yields the protein CASSPRDTASEQYF. The chain has TRBV28 and TRBJ2-7; D is possibly TRBD1 (6 bases). V was shortened by 6 bases and J by 7 bases, with 19 bases between the two germline ends. Germline V gives CDR1 MDHEN, CDR2 SYDVKM. The CDR3 covers 14 residues. The whole variable domain, filled in from reference TRBV28 and TRBJ2-7, reads DVKVTQSSRYLVKRTGEKVFLECVQDMDHENMFWYRQDPGLGLRLIYFSYDVKMKEKGDIPEGYSVSREKKERFSLILESASTNQTSMYLCASSPRDTASEQYFGPGTRLTVT.

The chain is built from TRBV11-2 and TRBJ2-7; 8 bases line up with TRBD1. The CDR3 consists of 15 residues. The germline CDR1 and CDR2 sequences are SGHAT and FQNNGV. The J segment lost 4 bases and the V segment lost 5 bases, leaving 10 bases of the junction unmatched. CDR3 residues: CASSVYTGGFYEQYF. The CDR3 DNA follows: TGTGCCAGCAGCGTCTACACAGGGGGGTTTTACGAGCAGTACTTC.

The CDR3 sequence is CASSVAGGGMDTQYF. For the CDR3, the DNA is TGTGCCAGCAGCGTAGCTGGGGGGGGTATGGATACGCAGTATTTT. The V and J genes are TRBV9 and TRBJ2-3, with 7 bases aligning to TRBD2. CDR1 SGDLS and CDR2 YYNGEE come from the germline V gene. The CDR3 length is 15 residues. V was clipped by 0 bases and J by 6 bases; unmatched bases: 7. Combining the CDR3 with reference TRBV9 and TRBJ2-3 gives the whole variable domain DSGVTQTPKHLITATGQRVTLRCSPRSGDLSVYWYQQSLDQGLQFLIQYYNGEERAKGNILERFSAQQFPDLHSELNLSSLELGDSALYFCASSVAGGGMDTQYFGPGTRLTVL.

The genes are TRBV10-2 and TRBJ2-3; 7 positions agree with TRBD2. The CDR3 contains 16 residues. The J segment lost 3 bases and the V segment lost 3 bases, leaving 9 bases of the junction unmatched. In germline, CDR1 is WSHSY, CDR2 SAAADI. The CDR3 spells CASSDRTSGMTDTQYF. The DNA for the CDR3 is TGCGCCAGCAGTGACAGGACTAGTGGGATGACAGATACGCAGTATTTT.

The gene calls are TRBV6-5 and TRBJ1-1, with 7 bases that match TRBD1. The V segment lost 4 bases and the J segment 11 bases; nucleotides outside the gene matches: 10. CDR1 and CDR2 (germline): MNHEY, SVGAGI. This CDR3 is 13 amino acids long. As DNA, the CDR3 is TGTGCCAGCAGTTCGTTCCGGGACAGTCGGGCTTTCTTT. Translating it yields CASSSFRDSRAFF.

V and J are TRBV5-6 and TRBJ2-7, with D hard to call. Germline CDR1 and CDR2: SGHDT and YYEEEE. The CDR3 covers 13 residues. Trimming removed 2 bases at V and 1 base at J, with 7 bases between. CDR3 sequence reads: CASSLQESYEQYF. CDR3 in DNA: TGTGCCAGCAGCTTACAAGAATCCTACGAGCAGTACTTC.

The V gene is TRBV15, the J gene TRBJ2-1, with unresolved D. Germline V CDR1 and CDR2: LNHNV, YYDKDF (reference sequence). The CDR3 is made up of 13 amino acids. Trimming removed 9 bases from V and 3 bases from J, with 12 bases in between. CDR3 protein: CATAADDYNEQFF. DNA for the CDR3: TGTGCCACGGCCGCGGATGACTACAATGAGCAGTTCTTC.

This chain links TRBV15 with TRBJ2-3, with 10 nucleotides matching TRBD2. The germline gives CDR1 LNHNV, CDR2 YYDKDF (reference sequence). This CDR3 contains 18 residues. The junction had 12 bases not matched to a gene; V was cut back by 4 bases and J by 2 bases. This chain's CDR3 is CATSNPPGSGRITDTQYF. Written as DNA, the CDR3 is TGTGCCACCAGCAACCCCCCCGGTAGCGGGAGGATCACAGATACGCAGTATTTT.